This T cell receptor beta chain emerged from a study of blood T cell repertoires in COVID-19. V lost 4 bases, J lost 5 bases, and 5 bases stayed unmatched. The CDR3 has 14 amino acids. Germline assignment: CDR1 PRHDT and CDR2 FYEKMQ (reference sequence). Original handling: Amplification of reference gene primers provided the estimated nucleated cell counts. Profiling relied on immunoSEQ multiplex PCR, and the TCRdb table lists in-frame clones only, not all of them. That table is the source of V, J and clone size, and D and trimming were worked out from the DNA. Of 300,000 to 450,000 clones listed, less than 85% are singletons.

The chain links TRBV13 to TRBJ2-7, with 10 positions matching TRBD1. The receptor was derived from a woman under 30 with acute or convalescent COVID-19. The specimen was peripheral blood. The DNA of the CDR3 is TGTGCCAGCAGCTGGGGACAGGGGTTAAACGAGCAGTACTTC. It translates to CASSWGQGLNEQYF. Drawing the rest from reference TRBV13 and TRBJ2-7, the complete variable domain is AAGVIQSPRHLIKEKRETATLKCYPIPRHDTVYWYQQGPGQDPQFLISFYEKMQSDKGSIPDRFSAQQFSDYHSELNMSSLELGDSALYFCASSWGQGLNEQYFGPGTRLTVT.